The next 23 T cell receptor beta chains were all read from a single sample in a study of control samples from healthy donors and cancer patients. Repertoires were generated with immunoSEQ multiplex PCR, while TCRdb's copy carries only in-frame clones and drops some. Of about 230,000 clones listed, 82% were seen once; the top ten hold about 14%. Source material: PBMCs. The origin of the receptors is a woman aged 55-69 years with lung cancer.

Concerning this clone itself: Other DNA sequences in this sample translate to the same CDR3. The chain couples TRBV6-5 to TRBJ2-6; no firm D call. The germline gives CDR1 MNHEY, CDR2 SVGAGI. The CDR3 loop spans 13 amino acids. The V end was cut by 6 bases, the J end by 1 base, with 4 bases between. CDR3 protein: CASRLSGANVLTF. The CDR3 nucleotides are TGTGCCAGCAGGTTATCTGGGGCCAACGTCCTGACTTTC.

As DNA, the CDR3 is TGTGCCAGTAGTTCCGGACAGGCGAAATCTTGGTATGGCTACACCTTC. This gives the protein CASSSGQAKSWYGYTF. V and J are TRBV19 and TRBJ1-2; 7 nucleotides align to TRBD1. Germline lookup yields CDR1 LNHDA and CDR2 SQIVND (reference sequence). This CDR3 comprises 16 residues. V lost 5 bases and J lost 5; bases outside the gene matches: 14.

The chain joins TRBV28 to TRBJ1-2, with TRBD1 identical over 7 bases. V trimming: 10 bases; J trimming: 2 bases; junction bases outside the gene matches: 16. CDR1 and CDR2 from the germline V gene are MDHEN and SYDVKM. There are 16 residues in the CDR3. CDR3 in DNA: TGTGCCACCCAAGGAGCAGGGGGTACACGAAACTATGGCTACACCTTC. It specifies CATQGAGGTRNYGYTF.

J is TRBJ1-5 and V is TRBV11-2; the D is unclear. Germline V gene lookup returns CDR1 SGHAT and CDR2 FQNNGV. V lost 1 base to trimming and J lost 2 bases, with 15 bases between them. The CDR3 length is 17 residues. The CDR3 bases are TGTGCCAGCAGCTTAGCGAGATTCGGCACCGGCAATCAGCCCCAGCATTTT. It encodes CASSLARFGTGNQPQHF.

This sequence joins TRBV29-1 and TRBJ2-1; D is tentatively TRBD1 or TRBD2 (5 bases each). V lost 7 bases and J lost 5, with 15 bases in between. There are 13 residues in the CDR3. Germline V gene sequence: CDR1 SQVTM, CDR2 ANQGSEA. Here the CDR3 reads CSASRDGNNEQFF. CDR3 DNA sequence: TGCAGCGCTTCCCGGGACGGAAACAATGAGCAGTTCTTC.

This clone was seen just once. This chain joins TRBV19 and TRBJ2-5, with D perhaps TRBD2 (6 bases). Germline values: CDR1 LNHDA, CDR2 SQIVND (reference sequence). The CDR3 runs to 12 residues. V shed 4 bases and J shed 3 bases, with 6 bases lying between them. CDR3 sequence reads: CASSRGEETQYF. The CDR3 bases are TGTGCCAGTAGTAGGGGGGAAGAGACCCAGTACTTC.

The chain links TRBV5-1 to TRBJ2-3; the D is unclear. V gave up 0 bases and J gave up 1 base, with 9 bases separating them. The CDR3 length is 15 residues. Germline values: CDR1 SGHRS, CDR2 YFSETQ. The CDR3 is CASSLEAARTDTQYF. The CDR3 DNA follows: TGCGCCAGCAGCTTGGAGGCAGCCCGCACAGATACGCAGTATTTT.

The CDR3 DNA sequence: TGCGCCAGCAGCTTCGGGGGTCTTACTAGCACAGATACGCAGTATTTT. This encodes CASSFGGLTSTDTQYF. The rearrangement joins TRBV5-1 to TRBJ2-3; TRBD2 is a possible D gene (6 bases). From germline, CDR1 is SGHRS and CDR2 YFSETQ. V was trimmed by 2 bases and J by 0 bases, leaving 13 bases between them. The CDR3 covers 16 residues.

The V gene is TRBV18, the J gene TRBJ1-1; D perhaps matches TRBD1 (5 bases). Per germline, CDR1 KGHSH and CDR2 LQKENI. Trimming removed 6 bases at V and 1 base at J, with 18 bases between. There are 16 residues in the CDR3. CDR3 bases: TGTGCCAGCTCTACTCTCGGAGGGGTCGGGAACACTGAAGCTTTCTTT. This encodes CASSTLGGVGNTEAFF.

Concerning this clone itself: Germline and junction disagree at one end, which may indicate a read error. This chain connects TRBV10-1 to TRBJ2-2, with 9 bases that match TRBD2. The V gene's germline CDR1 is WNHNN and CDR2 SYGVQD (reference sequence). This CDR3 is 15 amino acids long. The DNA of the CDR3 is TGCGCCACCAGTTATAGCGGGAGTCTCACCGGGGAGCTGTTTTTT. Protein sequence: CATSYSGSLTGELFF.

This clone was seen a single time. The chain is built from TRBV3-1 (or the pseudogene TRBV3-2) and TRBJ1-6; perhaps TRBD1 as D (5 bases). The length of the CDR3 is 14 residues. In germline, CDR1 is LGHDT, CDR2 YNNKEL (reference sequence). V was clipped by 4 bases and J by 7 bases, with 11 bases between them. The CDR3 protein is CASSRDPGNSPLHF. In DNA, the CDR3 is TGTGCCAGCAGCCGGGACCCCGGGAATTCACCCCTCCACTTT.

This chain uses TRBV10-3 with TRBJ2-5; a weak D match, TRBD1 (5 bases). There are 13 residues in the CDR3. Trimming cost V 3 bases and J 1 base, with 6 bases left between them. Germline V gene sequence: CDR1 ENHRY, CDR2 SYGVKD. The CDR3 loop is CAISETGQETQYF. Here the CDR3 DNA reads TGTGCCATCAGTGAAACAGGCCAAGAGACCCAGTACTTC.

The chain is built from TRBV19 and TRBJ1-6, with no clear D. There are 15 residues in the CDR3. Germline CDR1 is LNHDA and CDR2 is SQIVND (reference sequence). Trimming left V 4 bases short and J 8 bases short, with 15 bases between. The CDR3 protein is CASSTSTSGDSPLHF. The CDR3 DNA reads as TGTGCCAGTAGTACTTCGACAAGCGGGGATTCACCCCTCCACTTT.

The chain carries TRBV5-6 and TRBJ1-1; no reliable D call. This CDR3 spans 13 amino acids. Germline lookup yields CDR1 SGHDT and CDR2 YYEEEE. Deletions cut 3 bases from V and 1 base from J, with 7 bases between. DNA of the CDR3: TGTGCCAGCAGCTCGGGGTCGAACACTGAAGCTTTCTTT. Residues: CASSSGSNTEAFF.

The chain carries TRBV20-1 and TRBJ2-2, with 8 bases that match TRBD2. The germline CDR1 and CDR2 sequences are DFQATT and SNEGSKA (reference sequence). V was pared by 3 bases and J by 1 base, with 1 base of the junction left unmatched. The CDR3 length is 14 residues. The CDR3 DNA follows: TGCAGTGCTAGTGGGACTAGGAACACCGGGGAGCTGTTTTTT. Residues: CSASGTRNTGELFF.

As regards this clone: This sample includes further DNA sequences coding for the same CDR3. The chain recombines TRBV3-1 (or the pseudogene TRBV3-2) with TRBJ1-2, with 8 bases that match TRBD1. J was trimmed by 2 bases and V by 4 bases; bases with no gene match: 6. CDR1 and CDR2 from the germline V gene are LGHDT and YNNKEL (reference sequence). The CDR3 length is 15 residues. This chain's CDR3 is CASSLAGGANYGYTF. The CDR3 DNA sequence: TGTGCCAGCAGCCTGGCAGGGGGCGCGAACTATGGCTACACCTTC.

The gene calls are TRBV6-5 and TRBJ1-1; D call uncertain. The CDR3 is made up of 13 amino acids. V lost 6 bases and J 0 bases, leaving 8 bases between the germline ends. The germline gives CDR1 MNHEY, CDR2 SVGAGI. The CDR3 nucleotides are TGTGCCAGCAGGATAGGGATGAACACTGAAGCTTTCTTT. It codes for CASRIGMNTEAFF.

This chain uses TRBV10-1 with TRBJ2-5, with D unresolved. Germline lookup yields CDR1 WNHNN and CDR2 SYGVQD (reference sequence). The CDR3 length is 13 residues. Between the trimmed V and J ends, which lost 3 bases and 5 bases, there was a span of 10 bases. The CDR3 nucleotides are TGCGCCAGCAGTGATGGGGTGGTGGAGACCCAGTACTTC. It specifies CASSDGVVETQYF.

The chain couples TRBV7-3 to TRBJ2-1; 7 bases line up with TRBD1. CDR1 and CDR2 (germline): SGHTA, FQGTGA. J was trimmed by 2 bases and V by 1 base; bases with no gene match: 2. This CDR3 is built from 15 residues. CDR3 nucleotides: TGTGCCAGCAGCTTAAACAGGGGTGCCTACAATGAGCAGTTCTTC. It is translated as CASSLNRGAYNEQFF.

DNA of the CDR3: TGTGCCAGCAGTCTGGCAGACCTTAACACTGAAGCTTTCTTT. It is translated as CASSLADLNTEAFF. The genes are TRBV11-2 and TRBJ1-1; no clear D gene. Looked up from germline, CDR1 is SGHAT and CDR2 is FQNNGV. This CDR3 is built from 14 residues. V was pared by 6 bases and J by 2 bases, with 13 bases between.

CDR3 residues: CASSQTRTGQPLATNEKLFF. The CDR3 DNA is TGTGCCAGCTCACAAACCCGCACTGGACAGCCACTTGCAACTAATGAAAAACTGTTTTTT. The rearrangement joins TRBV18 to TRBJ1-4; D perhaps matches TRBD1 (6 bases). Trimming took 4 bases from V and 0 from J, leaving 24 bases between them. Germline V gives CDR1 KGHSH, CDR2 LQKENI. This CDR3 comprises 20 residues. Variable domain in full (rest from reference TRBV18 and TRBJ1-4): NAGVMQNPRHLVRRRGQEARLRCSPMKGHSHVYWYRQLPEEGLKFMVYLQKENIIDESGMPKERFSAEFPKEGPSILRIQQVVRGDSAAYFCASSQTRTGQPLATNEKLFFGSGTQLSVL.

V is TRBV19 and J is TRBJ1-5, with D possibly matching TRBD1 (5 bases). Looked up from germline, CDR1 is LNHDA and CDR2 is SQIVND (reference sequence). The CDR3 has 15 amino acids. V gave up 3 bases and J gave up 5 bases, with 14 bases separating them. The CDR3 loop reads CASSIPGGGYQPQHF. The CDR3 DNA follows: TGTGCCAGTAGTATTCCGGGCGGGGGGTATCAGCCCCAGCATTTT. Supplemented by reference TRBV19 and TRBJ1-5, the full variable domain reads DGGITQSPKYLFRKEGQNVTLSCEQNLNHDAMYWYRQDPGQGLRLIYYSQIVNDFQKGDIAEGYSVSREKKESFPLTVTSAQKNPTAFYLCASSIPGGGYQPQHFGDGTRLSIL.

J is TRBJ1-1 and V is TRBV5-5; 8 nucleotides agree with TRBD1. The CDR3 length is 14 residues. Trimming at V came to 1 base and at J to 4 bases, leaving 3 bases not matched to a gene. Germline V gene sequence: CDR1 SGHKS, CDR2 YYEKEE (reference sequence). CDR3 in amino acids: CASSLWTGITEAFF. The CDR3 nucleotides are TGTGCCAGCAGCTTGTGGACAGGGATCACTGAAGCTTTCTTT.